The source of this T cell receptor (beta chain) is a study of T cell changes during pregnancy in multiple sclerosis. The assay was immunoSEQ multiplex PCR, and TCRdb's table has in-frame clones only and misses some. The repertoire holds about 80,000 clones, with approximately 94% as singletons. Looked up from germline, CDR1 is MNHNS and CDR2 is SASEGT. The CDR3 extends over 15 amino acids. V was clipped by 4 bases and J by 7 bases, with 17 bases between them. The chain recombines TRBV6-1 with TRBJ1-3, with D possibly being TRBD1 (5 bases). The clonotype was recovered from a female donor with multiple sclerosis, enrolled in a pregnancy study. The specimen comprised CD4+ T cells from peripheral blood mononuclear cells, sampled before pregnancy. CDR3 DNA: TGTGCCAGCAGTGGGGCCAGGGCCGCGGGGAACACCATATATTTT. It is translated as CASSGARAAGNTIYF.